This paragraph reports one T cell receptor (beta chain). The antigen remains undetermined. Germline values: CDR1 WSHSY, CDR2 SAAADI. V was cut by 7 bases and J by 2 bases, with 20 bases left in between. The CDR3 totals 16 residues. These data originate in a study of early T cells in non-severe SARS-CoV-2 infection. Study summary: Sequencing of bulk RNA from unsorted whole blood was done, without chain pairing. General study findings and limits: The study's VDJdb matching favored anti-spike CD8 responses and missed private and CD4 specificities.

Molecules of cDNA were individually given unique molecular identifiers that were attached to them. One entry per CDR3 protein, called by TCRdb with MiXCR from the 5' RACE reads. The sample lists more than 45,000 distinct CDR3 sequences, about 6% occurring once. Source: whole blood, taken at baseline. The sequence was obtained from an adult who was a healthcare worker with PCR-confirmed SARS-CoV-2 infection or an uninfected control (not recorded which). J is TRBJ1-1 and V is TRBV10-2, with D perhaps matching TRBD1 (6 bases). DNA of the CDR3: TGCGCCAGCACCAGAAGGACAGCACAATTTAACACTGAAGCTTTCTTT. The encoded protein is CASTRRTAQFNTEAFF.